This T cell receptor (beta chain) was documented in a study of blood T cells in healthy people across ages. Study conclusions and caveats: A roughly linear fall in TCR beta diversity per million T cells was seen with increasing age.

This clonotype was counted many times. Its antigen is currently unknown. Donor samples were obtained from healthy Caucasian individuals from Russia, aged 6 to 90. It was ten milliliters of peripheral blood that were drawn from each donor. This CDR3 comprises 13 residues. Germline CDR1 SEHNR, CDR2 FQNEAQ (reference sequence). V gave up 3 bases and J gave up 8 bases; unmatched junction bases: 4. Alongside a J-beta primer mix, a sample-barcoded 5' primer served in a second PCR lasting about 7 to 11 cycles. TCRdb re-called the 5' RACE reads through MiXCR, storing one row per CDR3 protein. This table has some 670,000 distinct CDR3 sequences, more than 45% appearing once.

This chain connects TRBV7-9 to TRBJ1-1, with TRBD1 matching over 9 bases. The source material was blood. The TCR sequence derives from a woman over 75 in good health. The CDR3 nucleotides are TGTGCCAGCAGCTTTGCCGGGACAGGGGAAGCTTTCTTT. This encodes CASSFAGTGEAFF. Full variable domain (rest looked up from reference TRBV7-9 and TRBJ1-1): DTGVSQNPRHKITKRGQNVTFRCDPISEHNRLYWYRQTLGQGPEFLTYFQNEAQLEKSRLLSDRFSAERPKGSFSTLEIQRTEQGDSAMYLCASSFAGTGEAFFGQGTRLTVV.